Here is one T cell receptor beta chain with its context. The data derive from a study of blood T cell repertoires in COVID-19. The method was immunoSEQ multiplex PCR; TCRdb's version includes in-frame clones alone and lacks a portion of them. Of roughly 45,000 clones listed, 89% are singletons. The sample taken for sequencing was peripheral blood. This receptor was obtained from a human donor in a cohort sampled during active COVID-19.

In nucleotides, the CDR3 is TGTGCCAGCAGCTTGGACACAGGGTACTACTACGAGCAGTACTTC. Translating gives CASSLDTGYYYEQYF. The chain uses TRBV7-2 and TRBJ2-7, with D possibly being TRBD1 (6 bases). The germline CDR1 and CDR2 sequences are SGHTA and FQGNSA. Trimming removed 3 bases from V and 3 bases from J, with 15 bases in between. This CDR3 comprises 15 residues.